The clone carrying this T cell receptor beta chain was seen ten or more times. TCRbeta library construction was performed incorporating unique molecular identifiers. Each CDR3 protein is one row after TCRdb ran MiXCR on the PCR reads. This sample yields roughly 220,000 distinct CDR3 sequences, of which 12% are seen a single time; around 2.8% belongs to the top ten. The data were taken from a study of T-cell reconstitution after alpha-beta-depleted transplantation in children. This CDR3 region has 14 residues. Germline V gene data show CDR1 as ENHRY and CDR2 as SYGVKD. The V gene lost 5 bases and the J gene lost 6 bases, with 13 bases spanning the gap.

The rearrangement uses TRBV10-3 and TRBJ2-2; D gene unclear. The specimen was PBMCs from the stem cell graft donor, collected from the stem cell graft. The TCR sequence derives from a human donor who donated a stem cell graft to a child with acute lymphoblastic leukemia. The CDR3 loop is CAISFLEDPGELFF. As DNA, the CDR3 is TGTGCCATCAGTTTCCTGGAAGACCCCGGGGAGCTGTTTTTT.